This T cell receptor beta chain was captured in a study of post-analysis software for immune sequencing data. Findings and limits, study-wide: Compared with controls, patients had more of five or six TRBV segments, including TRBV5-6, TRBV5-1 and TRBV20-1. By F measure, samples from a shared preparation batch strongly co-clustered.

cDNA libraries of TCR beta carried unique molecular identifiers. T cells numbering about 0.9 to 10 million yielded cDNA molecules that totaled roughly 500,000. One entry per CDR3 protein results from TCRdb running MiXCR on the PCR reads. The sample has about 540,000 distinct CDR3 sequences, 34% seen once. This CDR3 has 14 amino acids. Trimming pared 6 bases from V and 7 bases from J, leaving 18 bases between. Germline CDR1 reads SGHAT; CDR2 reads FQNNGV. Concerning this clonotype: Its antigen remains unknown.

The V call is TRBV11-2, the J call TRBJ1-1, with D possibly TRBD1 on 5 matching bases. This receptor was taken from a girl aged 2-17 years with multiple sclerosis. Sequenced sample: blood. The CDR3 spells CASSLTGTYVEAFF. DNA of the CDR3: TGTGCCAGCAGTCTTACCGGGACCTACGTTGAAGCTTTCTTT.